This is a list of T cell receptor beta chains from one sample in a study of cytomegalovirus exposure and HLA in healthy donors. Sequenced by immunoSEQ multiplex PCR; TCRdb stores in-frame clones only, minus some. The profile shows roughly 90,000 clones, 60% to 85% of them singletons. The specimen was PBMCs. Receptor source: a woman aged 35 to 49 in good health and CMV-seropositive. Each CDR3 is given with its conserved first and last residue. Fields, in order: clone size, D gene, V gene, J gene, CDR3 protein, CDR3 DNA. D genes are given only for firm matches. Not all rows give a size; the values are once, few, many and, for expanded clones, a class.

abundance: NA; d_gene: TRBD2; v_gene: TRBV7-9; j_gene: TRBJ2-7; CDR3aa: CASRPREGYEQYF; CDR3nt: TGTGCCAGCAGACCCAGGGAGGGATACGAGCAGTACTTC
abundance: NA; d_gene: NA; v_gene: TRBV13; j_gene: TRBJ2-1; CDR3aa: CASSLGYRASSYNEQFF; CDR3nt: TGTGCCAGCAGCTTAGGCTACAGGGCCAGCTCCTACAATGAGCAGTTCTTC
abundance: NA; d_gene: TRBD2; v_gene: TRBV29-1; j_gene: TRBJ2-5; CDR3aa: CSVGGGETQYF; CDR3nt: TGCAGCGTCGGGGGGGGAGAGACCCAGTACTTC
abundance: once; d_gene: TRBD1; v_gene: TRBV27; j_gene: TRBJ1-6; CDR3aa: CASRNRGFNSPLHF; CDR3nt: TGTGCCAGCAGGAACAGGGGGTTCAATTCACCCCTCCACTTT
abundance: NA; d_gene: TRBD2; v_gene: TRBV7-9; j_gene: TRBJ2-7; CDR3aa: CASTVVGTSGNEQYF; CDR3nt: TGTGCCAGCACCGTCGTGGGGACTAGCGGGAACGAGCAGTACTTC
abundance: NA; d_gene: NA; v_gene: TRBV28; j_gene: TRBJ2-7; CDR3aa: CASVGTNTYEQYF; CDR3nt: TGTGCCAGCGTCGGGACAAATACCTACGAGCAGTACTTC
abundance: few; d_gene: TRBD1; v_gene: TRBV5-5; j_gene: TRBJ1-1; CDR3aa: CASSQPEETGANTEAFF; CDR3nt: TGTGCCAGCAGCCAGCCGGAAGAGACAGGGGCGAACACTGAAGCTTTCTTT
abundance: NA; d_gene: TRBD2; v_gene: TRBV11-2; j_gene: TRBJ2-3; CDR3aa: CASSSSGLAGVPLDTQYF; CDR3nt: TGTGCCAGCAGCTCCTCGGGGCTAGCGGGAGTGCCGCTAGATACGCAGTATTTT
abundance: NA; d_gene: NA; v_gene: TRBV2; j_gene: TRBJ1-3; CDR3aa: CASSEGAYSGNTIYF; CDR3nt: TGTGCCAGCAGTGAGGGGGCTTACTCTGGAAACACCATATATTTT
abundance: NA; d_gene: NA; v_gene: TRBV7-9; j_gene: TRBJ2-7; CDR3aa: CASSPSYEQYF; CDR3nt: TGTGCCAGCAGCCCTTCCTACGAGCAGTACTTC
abundance: NA; d_gene: NA; v_gene: TRBV2; j_gene: TRBJ2-7; CDR3aa: CASKPGSYEQYF; CDR3nt: TGTGCCAGCAAGCCGGGCTCCTACGAGCAGTACTTC
abundance: once; d_gene: NA; v_gene: TRBV15; j_gene: TRBJ1-1; CDR3aa: CATSRIGVSEAFF; CDR3nt: TGTGCCACCAGCAGAATCGGGGTTTCTGAAGCTTTCTTT
abundance: once; d_gene: TRBD2; v_gene: TRBV28; j_gene: TRBJ2-1; CDR3aa: CASSPTRGGSYNEQFF; CDR3nt: TGTGCCAGCAGTCCTACGCGGGGAGGGTCCTACAATGAGCAGTTCTTC
abundance: many; d_gene: NA; v_gene: TRBV9; j_gene: TRBJ2-3; CDR3aa: CASSVAGSADTQYF; CDR3nt: TGTGCCAGCAGCGTAGCCGGGAGTGCAGATACGCAGTATTTT
abundance: few; d_gene: NA; v_gene: TRBV6-5; j_gene: TRBJ2-3; CDR3aa: CASNGVGSLAQYF; CDR3nt: TGTGCCAGCAATGGGGTAGGGAGCCTTGCGCAGTATTTT
abundance: NA; d_gene: TRBD1; v_gene: TRBV5-1; j_gene: TRBJ1-2; CDR3aa: CASSTTGGSSYGYTF; CDR3nt: TGCGCCAGCAGTACGACAGGGGGGAGTAGCTATGGCTACACCTTC
abundance: NA; d_gene: NA; v_gene: TRBV5-4; j_gene: TRBJ1-4; CDR3aa: CASSLWTAEKLFF; CDR3nt: TGTGCCAGCAGCTTATGGACAGCTGAAAAACTGTTTTTT
abundance: NA; d_gene: TRBD2; v_gene: TRBV7-9; j_gene: TRBJ2-7; CDR3aa: CASSRGAPAGGDREQYF; CDR3nt: TGTGCCAGCAGCCGAGGAGCCCCAGCGGGAGGCGATCGCGAGCAGTACTTC
abundance: few; d_gene: NA; v_gene: TRBV6-6; j_gene: TRBJ2-5; CDR3aa: CASSTRADGTQYF; CDR3nt: TGTGCCAGCAGTACCCGAGCGGACGGGACCCAGTACTTC
abundance: few; d_gene: TRBD2; v_gene: TRBV9; j_gene: TRBJ2-5; CDR3aa: CASSPLGTTGGETQYF; CDR3nt: TGTGCCAGCAGCCCTTTAGGTACCACGGGAGGAGAGACCCAGTACTTC
abundance: NA; d_gene: TRBD1; v_gene: TRBV5-1; j_gene: TRBJ2-2; CDR3aa: CASSLGTGGFPGELFF; CDR3nt: TGCGCCAGCAGCCTAGGGACAGGGGGTTTCCCCGGGGAGCTGTTTTTT
abundance: NA; d_gene: NA; v_gene: TRBV9; j_gene: TRBJ1-5; CDR3aa: CASSARLWTSWQPQHF; CDR3nt: TGTGCCAGCAGCGCAAGGCTTTGGACATCTTGGCAGCCCCAGCATTTT
abundance: NA; d_gene: NA; v_gene: TRBV9; j_gene: TRBJ2-1; CDR3aa: CASGEYNEQFF; CDR3nt: TGTGCCAGCGGGGAGTACAATGAGCAGTTCTTC
abundance: NA; d_gene: TRBD2; v_gene: TRBV27; j_gene: TRBJ2-7; CDR3aa: CASSPLAGGFYEQYF; CDR3nt: TGTGCCAGCAGTCCACTAGCGGGAGGGTTCTACGAGCAGTACTTC
abundance: NA; d_gene: NA; v_gene: TRBV7-8; j_gene: TRBJ2-7; CDR3aa: CASSHAGDKRAYEQYF; CDR3nt: TGTGCCAGCTCCCATGCGGGGGACAAGAGAGCCTACGAGCAGTACTTC